Shown below are 5 T cell receptor beta chains from a single sample sequenced in a study of blood T cell repertoires in COVID-19. Libraries were prepared by immunoSEQ multiplex PCR; TCRdb keeps only in-frame clonotypes and omits some of them. This sample yields roughly 120,000 clones, of which about nine tenths are seen a single time; 7.5% to 9% belongs to the top ten. The sample comprised peripheral blood. These TCRs come from a man aged 65 to 79 who had recovered from COVID-19.

The V and J genes are TRBV7-8 and TRBJ2-7; D might be TRBD2 (6 bases). With 7 bases removed from V and 3 bases from J, the gap between germline ends came to 16 bases. This CDR3 is 14 amino acids long. Germline V gene sequence: CDR1 SGHVS, CDR2 FQNEAQ. The CDR3 DNA sequence: TGTGCCAGCACCAAAGGAGGGGATTTCTACGAGCAGTACTTC. Amino acids: CASTKGGDFYEQYF.

Here the CDR3 DNA reads TGTGCCAGCAGCCAAGATCCGGGAACATCTTTCACCGGGGAGCTGTTTTTT. The encoded protein is CASSQDPGTSFTGELFF. The genes are TRBV4-2 and TRBJ2-2, with a tentative D call TRBD2 (5 bases). Germline V lookup: CDR1 LGHNA, CDR2 YNFKEQ. V gave up 0 bases and J gave up 4 bases, with 15 bases separating them. The CDR3 extends over 17 amino acids.

The chain employs TRBV2 and TRBJ1-5; 9 bases match TRBD1. CDR1 and CDR2 from the germline V gene are SNHLY and FYNNEI. The CDR3 totals 14 residues. Unmatched junction bases numbered 2, after V lost 2 bases and J lost 6 bases. CDR3 coding DNA: TGTGCCAGCAGTGAAACACAGGGGGCTCAGCCCCAGCATTTT. This codes for CASSETQGAQPQHF.

The chain recombines TRBV28 with TRBJ2-7; 7 bases line up with TRBD1. Germline-derived CDR1 and CDR2 are MDHEN and SYDVKM. V lost 0 bases, J lost 4 bases, and 9 bases stayed unmatched. This CDR3 is built from 16 residues. The CDR3 bases are TGTGCCAGCAGTTTATGCAGAGGGACAGTTTGTTACGAGCAGTACTTC. This sequence encodes CASSLCRGTVCYEQYF.

The CDR3 spells CATSDARAGEETQYF. For the CDR3, the DNA is TGTGCCACCAGTGATGCCCGGGCAGGGGAAGAGACCCAGTACTTC. V is TRBV24-1 and J is TRBJ2-5, with a weak D call TRBD1 (6 bases). Germline CDR1 KGHDR, CDR2 SFDVKD. Deletions cut 3 bases from V and 3 bases from J, with 13 bases between. The CDR3 runs to 15 residues.